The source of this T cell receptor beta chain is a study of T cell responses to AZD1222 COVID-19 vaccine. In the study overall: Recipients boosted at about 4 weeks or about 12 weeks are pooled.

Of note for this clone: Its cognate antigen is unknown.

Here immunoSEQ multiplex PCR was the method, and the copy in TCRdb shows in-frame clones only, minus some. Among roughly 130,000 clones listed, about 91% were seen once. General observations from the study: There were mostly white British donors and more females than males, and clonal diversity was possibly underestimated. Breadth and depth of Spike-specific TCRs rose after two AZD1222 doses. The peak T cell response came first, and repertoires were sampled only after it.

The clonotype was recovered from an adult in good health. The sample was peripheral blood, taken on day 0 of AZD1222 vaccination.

This chain's CDR3 is CASSYGGGAYNEQFF. The CDR3 DNA reads TGTGCCAGCAGTTACGGCGGGGGAGCCTACAATGAGCAGTTCTTC. The chain uses TRBV6-5 and TRBJ2-1; 7 bases fit TRBD2. CDR1 and CDR2 from the germline V gene are MNHEY and SVGAGI. With V trimmed by 2 bases and J by 2 bases, 3 bases remained unmatched. The CDR3 covers 15 residues.